The next 20 T cell receptor beta chains were all read from a single sample in a study of long-term antiretroviral therapy in people with HIV. Researchers report immunoSEQ v3.0 was run at survey level. Repertoires were generated with immunoSEQ multiplex PCR, while TCRdb's copy carries only in-frame clones and drops some. Of roughly 34,000 clones in the sample, more than 75% are singletons; the top ten hold 4.8%. The sequencing here drew on unsorted PBMCs, taken roughly 2.9 years before starting antiretroviral therapy. The receptors come from a woman aged 25 to 45 with HIV.

This chain joins TRBV4-1 and TRBJ2-7; 10 bases match TRBD2. The V segment lost 1 base and the J segment 3 bases; nucleotides outside the gene matches: 6. The CDR3 loop spans 16 amino acids. Per the germline V gene, CDR1 is MGHRA and CDR2 is YSYEKL. In DNA, the CDR3 is TGCGCCAGCAGCCAAGGGATAGCGGGGGGCCTCTACGAGCAGTACTTC. Residues: CASSQGIAGGLYEQYF.

The V and J genes are TRBV7-9 and TRBJ2-3; 8 nucleotides match TRBD2. Germline CDR1 reads SEHNR; CDR2 reads FQNEAQ (reference sequence). V dropped 5 bases and J dropped 0; count of bases not matched to a gene: 4. This CDR3 comprises 15 residues. CDR3 sequence: CASSVSSGSTDTQYF. CDR3 in DNA: TGTGCCAGCAGCGTGTCTAGCGGGAGCACAGATACGCAGTATTTT.

This clone was counted a few times. This chain links TRBV7-3 with TRBJ1-6, with no clear D. Between the trimmed V and J ends, which lost 2 bases and 7 bases, there was a span of 6 bases. The germline gives CDR1 SGHTA, CDR2 FQGTGA. This CDR3 has 13 residues. The CDR3: CASSLGGNSPLHF. The CDR3 DNA is TGTGCCAGCAGCTTAGGCGGGAATTCACCCCTCCACTTT.

The chain recombines TRBV30 with TRBJ2-3; TRBD2 matches 12 bases. The junction had 7 bases not matched to a gene; V was cut back by 1 base and J by 2 bases. Germline-derived CDR1 and CDR2 are GTSNPN and SVGIG (reference sequence). CDR3 length: 17 residues. This CDR3 is CAWSEGGTSGYTDTQYF. As DNA, the CDR3 is TGTGCCTGGAGTGAGGGGGGGACTAGCGGGTACACAGATACGCAGTATTTT.

The V gene is TRBV29-1, the J gene TRBJ2-2; TRBD2 might be the D (5 bases). Germline CDR1 and CDR2: SQVTM and ANQGSEA. This CDR3 has 14 amino acids. The V end was cut by 5 bases, the J end by 2 bases, with 12 bases between. The CDR3 reads CSVRAEGNTGELFF. The CDR3 DNA follows: TGCAGCGTTCGGGCAGAGGGAAACACCGGGGAGCTGTTTTTT.

The V gene is TRBV11-2, the J gene TRBJ1-2; TRBD1 matches at 10 bases. Losses at the gene ends were 4 bases for V and 4 bases for J; bases not matched to a gene: 6. Germline loops: CDR1 SGHAT, CDR2 FQNNGV. This CDR3 has 15 residues. The CDR3 protein is CASSSSTGGFYGYTF. The CDR3 DNA reads TGTGCCAGCAGCTCTTCGACAGGGGGCTTCTATGGCTACACCTTC.

This clone was counted once. The rearrangement links TRBV28 to TRBJ2-2; D possibly matches TRBD1 or TRBD2 (5 bases each). Germline V CDR1 and CDR2: MDHEN, SYDVKM. Trimming stripped 5 bases from V and 5 bases from J, with 18 bases between. This CDR3 spans 16 amino acids. The CDR3 bases are TGTGCCAGCAGTCGTTTAGGGGACGGAAATACCGGGGAGCTGTTTTTT. This encodes CASSRLGDGNTGELFF.

The chain is built from TRBV5-6 and TRBJ1-2; no reliable D call. The germline V gene has CDR1 SGHDT and CDR2 YYEEEE. The germline V and J ends were trimmed by 0 bases and 2 bases, with 8 bases remaining between them. The CDR3 contains 14 residues. CDR3 in DNA: TGTGCCAGCAGCTTGGACGGCAAAAACTATGGCTACACCTTC. Protein product: CASSLDGKNYGYTF. The variable domain in full, with the rest retrieved from reference TRBV5-6 and TRBJ1-2, is DAGVTQSPTHLIKTRGQQVTLRCSPKSGHDTVSWYQQALGQGPQFIFQYYEEEERQRGNFPDRFSGHQFPNYSSELNVNALLLGDSALYLCASSLDGKNYGYTFGSGTRLTVV.

The chain carries TRBV6-6 and TRBJ1-2, with TRBD1 matching over 7 bases. The CDR3 runs to 14 residues. V lost 6 bases to trimming and J lost 4 bases; unmatched junction nucleotides: 8. CDR1 and CDR2 (germline): MNHNY, SVGAGI (reference sequence). CDR3 sequence: CASRPRQGSYGYTF. The CDR3 DNA is TGTGCCAGCAGGCCAAGACAGGGAAGCTATGGCTACACCTTC.

The chain uses TRBV18 and TRBJ1-5; weak D call: TRBD1 (5 bases). Trimming pared 3 bases from V and 7 bases from J, leaving 10 bases between. Germline lookup yields CDR1 KGHSH and CDR2 LQKENI. The CDR3 totals 13 residues. The CDR3 sequence: CASSPSDRQPQHF. The CDR3 coding sequence is TGTGCCAGCTCACCCTCCGACAGACAGCCCCAGCATTTT.

The chain joins TRBV18 to TRBJ1-5; perhaps TRBD1 as D (5 bases). The CDR3 runs 14 residues. CDR1 KGHSH and CDR2 LQKENI come from the germline V gene. V shed 3 bases and J shed 4 bases, with 10 bases lying between them. CDR3 sequence reads: CASSPRQTNQPQHF. The CDR3 bases are TGTGCCAGCTCACCCAGACAGACTAATCAGCCCCAGCATTTT.

The V call is TRBV11-2, the J call TRBJ1-6; D remains ambiguous. This CDR3 is built from 15 residues. In germline, CDR1 is SGHAT, CDR2 FQNNGV. V lost 0 bases, J lost 9 bases, and 12 bases lay in between. CDR3 region: CASSLEGPVGSPLHF. As DNA, the CDR3 is TGTGCCAGCAGCTTAGAGGGCCCTGTAGGTTCACCCCTCCACTTT.

The V call is TRBV5-1, the J call TRBJ1-3; D ambiguous. CDR3 length equals 16 residues. Germline loops: CDR1 SGHRS, CDR2 YFSETQ. Trimming stripped 0 bases from V and 1 base from J, with 11 bases between. For the CDR3, the DNA is TGCGCCAGCAGCTTGGGGCACAGTATGTCTGGAAACACCATATATTTT. This encodes CASSLGHSMSGNTIYF.

The chain couples TRBV11-3 to TRBJ2-6; 7 bases fit TRBD1. The germline V gene has CDR1 SGHNT and CDR2 YENEEA. V lost 2 bases and J lost 0; bases outside the gene matches: 1. The CDR3 has 16 residues. The CDR3 DNA follows: TGTGCCAGCAGCTTATCAGGGGGCTCTGGGGCCAACGTCCTGACTTTC. This sequence encodes CASSLSGGSGANVLTF.

The rearrangement joins TRBV19 to TRBJ2-2, with 9 bases that match TRBD1. V lost 3 bases to trimming and J lost 6 bases; unmatched junction nucleotides: 8. The CDR3 covers 16 residues. Germline CDR1 reads LNHDA; CDR2 reads SQIVND (reference sequence). In nucleotides, the CDR3 is TGTGCCAGTAGTATCCATCGGACAGGGGCACCCGGGGAGCTGTTTTTT. The encoded protein is CASSIHRTGAPGELFF.

The chain links TRBV27 to TRBJ2-7; the match to TRBD2 covers 10 bases. The CDR3 loop spans 14 amino acids. CDR1 MNHEY and CDR2 SMNVEV come from the germline V gene (reference sequence). The V gene end was trimmed by 3 bases and the J gene end by 6 bases; junction bases not matched to a gene: 5. CDR3 coding DNA: TGTGCCAGCAGTTTGCTAGCGGGGGTATCCGAGCAGTACGTC. Translated: CASSLLAGVSEQYV.

The rearrangement links TRBV6-5 to TRBJ1-2, with D possibly being TRBD1 (6 bases). Germline assignment: CDR1 MNHEY and CDR2 SVGAGI. The CDR3 has 16 residues. V was pared by 2 bases and J by 0 bases, with 13 bases between. The CDR3 reads CASSYSGGTTNYGYTF. The DNA of the CDR3 is TGTGCCAGCAGTTACAGTGGGGGCACCACTAACTATGGCTACACCTTC.

The chain couples TRBV19 to TRBJ1-1; possibly TRBD1 for D (5 bases). The CDR3 has 15 residues. Germline CDR1 and CDR2: LNHDA and SQIVND (reference sequence). The V and J ends lost 4 bases and 3 bases respectively, with 15 bases between them. This CDR3 is CASSSADRGDTEAFF. DNA of the CDR3: TGTGCCAGTAGTAGTGCCGATAGGGGTGACACTGAAGCTTTCTTT.

V usage is TRBV2 and J usage is TRBJ1-2; 7 bases align to TRBD1. The CDR3 extends over 15 amino acids. V trimming: 2 bases; J trimming: 6 bases; junction bases outside the gene matches: 9. Per germline, CDR1 SNHLY and CDR2 FYNNEI. CDR3 DNA sequence: TGTGCCAGCAGTGAATACCGACAGGGCACGGATGGCTACACCTTC. The encoded protein is CASSEYRQGTDGYTF.

The CDR3 here is CASSVNMNTEAFF. The DNA of the CDR3 is TGTGCCAGCAGCGTGAATATGAACACTGAAGCTTTCTTT. The chain combines TRBV9 with TRBJ1-1; D is uncertain. The CDR3 totals 13 residues. Trimming shortened V by 2 bases and J by 0 bases, and 5 bases separated the two germline ends. Germline values: CDR1 SGDLS, CDR2 YYNGEE. Full variable domain (rest looked up from reference TRBV9 and TRBJ1-1): DSGVTQTPKHLITATGQRVTLRCSPRSGDLSVYWYQQSLDQGLQFLIQYYNGEERAKGNILERFSAQQFPDLHSELNLSSLELGDSALYFCASSVNMNTEAFFGQGTRLTVV.